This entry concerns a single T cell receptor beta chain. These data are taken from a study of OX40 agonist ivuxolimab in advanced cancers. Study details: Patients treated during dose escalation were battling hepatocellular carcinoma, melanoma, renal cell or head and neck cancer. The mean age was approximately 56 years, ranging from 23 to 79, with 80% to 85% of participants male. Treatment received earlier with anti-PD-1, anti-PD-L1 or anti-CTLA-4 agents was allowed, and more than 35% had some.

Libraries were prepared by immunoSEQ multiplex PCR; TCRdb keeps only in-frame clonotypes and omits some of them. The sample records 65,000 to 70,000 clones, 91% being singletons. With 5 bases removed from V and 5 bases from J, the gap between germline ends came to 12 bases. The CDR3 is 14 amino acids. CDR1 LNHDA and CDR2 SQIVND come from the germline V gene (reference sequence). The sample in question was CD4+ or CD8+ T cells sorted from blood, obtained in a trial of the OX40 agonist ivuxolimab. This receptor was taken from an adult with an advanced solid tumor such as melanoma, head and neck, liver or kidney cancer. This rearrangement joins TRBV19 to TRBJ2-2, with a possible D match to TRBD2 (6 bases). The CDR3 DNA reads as TGTGCCAGTAGTGGGACTTCTAATACCGGGGAGCTGTTTTTT. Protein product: CASSGTSNTGELFF.